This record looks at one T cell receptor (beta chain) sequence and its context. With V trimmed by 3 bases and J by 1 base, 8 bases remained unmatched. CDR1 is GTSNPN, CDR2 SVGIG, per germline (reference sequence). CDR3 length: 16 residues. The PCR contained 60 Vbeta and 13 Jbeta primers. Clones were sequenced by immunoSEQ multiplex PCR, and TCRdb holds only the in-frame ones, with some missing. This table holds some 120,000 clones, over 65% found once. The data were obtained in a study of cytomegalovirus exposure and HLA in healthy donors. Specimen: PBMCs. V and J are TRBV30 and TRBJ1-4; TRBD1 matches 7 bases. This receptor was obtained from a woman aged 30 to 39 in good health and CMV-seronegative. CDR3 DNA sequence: TGTGCCTGGAGCCTAGCCCGGACAGGAACTAATGAAAAACTGTTTTTT. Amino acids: CAWSLARTGTNEKLFF.